These 32 T cell receptor beta chains were sequenced from one sample in a study of OX40 agonist ivuxolimab in advanced cancers. The repertoire was sequenced with immunoSEQ multiplex PCR; TCRdb's copy has only in-frame clones and lacks some. This sample carries around 15,000 clones, 75% to 90% of them seen once, and the ten largest clones take 15% to 20%. Specimen: CD4+ or CD8+ T cells sorted from blood, collected in a trial of the OX40 agonist ivuxolimab. The receptors originated from an adult with an advanced solid tumor such as melanoma, head and neck, liver or kidney cancer.

V and J are TRBV27 and TRBJ1-5, with TRBD1 identical over 8 bases. Trimming at V came to 3 bases and at J to 6 bases, leaving 4 bases not matched to a gene. Looked up from germline, CDR1 is MNHEY and CDR2 is SMNVEV (reference sequence). The CDR3 sequence is 14 residues long. This chain's CDR3 is CASSLGQGAQPQHF. CDR3 in DNA: TGTGCCAGCAGTTTGGGGCAGGGGGCTCAGCCCCAGCATTTT.

The CDR3 loop reads CASSQVGTRGNQPQHF. CDR3 bases: TGCGCCAGCAGCCAAGTAGGCACCCGCGGCAATCAGCCCCAGCATTTT. The chain recombines TRBV4-1 with TRBJ1-5; unclear D gene. The CDR3 covers 16 residues. CDR1 is MGHRA and CDR2 is YSYEKL in the germline V gene. Trimming took off 1 base at V and 2 bases at J, with 12 bases between the two ends.

This clone was counted a few times. The genes are TRBV2 and TRBJ2-3, with 9 positions matching TRBD1. After removal of 8 bases from V and 4 bases from J, the junction contained 4 bases not matched to a gene. CDR3 length: 13 amino acids. Germline CDR1 and CDR2: SNHLY and FYNNEI. The CDR3 here is CASRDREADTQYF. In nucleotides, the CDR3 is TGTGCCAGCCGGGACAGGGAGGCAGATACGCAGTATTTT.

This clone appeared a single time. V is TRBV10-3 and J is TRBJ2-3; TRBD2 matches 14 bases. There are 16 residues in the CDR3. V lost 7 bases, J lost 0 bases, and 3 bases stayed unmatched. In germline, CDR1 is ENHRY, CDR2 SYGVKD. The CDR3 bases are TGTGCCATCAAGGGACTAGCGGGAGCCAGCACAGATACGCAGTATTTT. As protein: CAIKGLAGASTDTQYF.

This CDR3 reads CASGDNLNEQFF. In nucleotides, the CDR3 is TGTGCCAGCGGGGACAACCTCAATGAGCAGTTCTTC. The gene calls are TRBV21-1 and TRBJ2-1; the table gives TRBD1 as D, unverified against the DNA. TRBV21-1 represents a pseudogene. This CDR3 spans 12 amino acids.

The chain carries TRBV5-8 and TRBJ1-1; the D is unclear. The CDR3 runs 12 residues. The germline V gene has CDR1 SGHTS and CDR2 YDEGEE. V lost 4 bases and J lost 2, with 6 bases in between. The CDR3 region has the DNA TGTGCCAGCAGCCAGGTCAACACTGAAGCTTTCTTT. Its protein is CASSQVNTEAFF. Together with reference TRBV5-8 and TRBJ1-1, the CDR3 gives the full variable domain: EAGVTQSPTHLIKTRGQQATLRCSPISGHTSVYWYQQALGLGLQFLLWYDEGEERNRGNFPPRFSGRQFPNYSSELNVNALELEDSALYLCASSQVNTEAFFGQGTRLTVV.

The chain couples TRBV21-1 to TRBJ1-2; the listed D gene, TRBD1, was not tested against the DNA. TRBV21-1 is noted as a pseudogene. This CDR3 contains 11 residues. CDR3 nucleotides: TGTGCCAGCAGCAAGGCCTATGGCTACACCTTC. Translating it yields CASSKAYGYTF.

This chain uses TRBV7-9 with TRBJ2-3; tentative D call: TRBD2 (6 bases). CDR1 and CDR2 from the germline V gene are SEHNR and FQNEAQ (reference sequence). V lost 5 bases and J lost 1, with 16 bases in between. The CDR3 has 16 residues. The CDR3 sequence is CASSTAEAGRTDTQYF. In DNA, the CDR3 is TGTGCCAGCAGCACCGCCGAAGCGGGTCGCACAGATACGCAGTATTTT.

The rearrangement uses TRBV27 and TRBJ2-7; D ambiguous. CDR1 MNHEY and CDR2 SMNVEV come from the germline V gene (reference sequence). The CDR3 has 14 residues. Trimming removed 0 bases at V and 2 bases at J, with 8 bases between. For the CDR3, the DNA is TGTGCCAGCAGTTTATCGATTCGGGCCTACGAGCAGTACTTC. This codes for CASSLSIRAYEQYF.

This sequence joins TRBV30 and TRBJ1-1, with D tentatively TRBD1 (5 bases). Germline-derived CDR1 and CDR2 are GTSNPN and SVGIG (reference sequence). V lost 0 bases and J 7 bases, leaving 9 bases between the germline ends. The CDR3 sequence is 12 residues long. CDR3 DNA sequence: TGTGCCTGGAGTGTACGGGGGAATGAAGCTTTCTTT. This sequence encodes CAWSVRGNEAFF.

The chain combines TRBV28 with TRBJ2-7; TRBD2 agrees at 7 bases. Germline V lookup: CDR1 MDHEN, CDR2 SYDVKM. Germline trimming cut 8 bases from V and 5 bases from J; bases unmatched to any gene: 12. The length of the CDR3 is 14 residues. For the CDR3, the DNA is TGTGCCAGCGGGGGAGGGAGAACGAGGAACGAGCAGTACTTC. Encoded protein: CASGGGRTRNEQYF.

J is TRBJ1-1 and V is TRBV4-3; D is uncertain. The CDR3 is made up of 15 amino acids. V gave up 2 bases and J gave up 1 base, with 11 bases separating them. Germline values: CDR1 LGHNA, CDR2 YSLEER. CDR3 loop: CASSQPGRTNTEAFF. The CDR3 DNA sequence: TGCGCCAGCAGCCAACCCGGACGGACGAACACTGAAGCTTTCTTT.

The chain has TRBV10-1 and TRBJ2-6; D ambiguous. Trimming shortened V by 5 bases and J by 5 bases, and 16 bases separated the two germline ends. The germline gives CDR1 WNHNN, CDR2 SYGVQD (reference sequence). The CDR3 loop spans 16 amino acids. The CDR3 protein is CASSSMSQSRANVLTF. In DNA form, the CDR3 reads TGCGCCAGCAGTAGTATGTCACAAAGTCGGGCCAACGTCCTGACTTTC.

The CDR3 nucleotides are TGTGCCAGCAGCTTAGCGACAGGGATCGGCTACGAGCAGTACTTC. Its translation is CASSLATGIGYEQYF. J is TRBJ2-7 and V is TRBV7-2, with TRBD1 matching over 7 bases. The germline V gene encodes CDR1 SGHTA and CDR2 FQGNSA. This CDR3 contains 15 residues. After removal of 0 bases from V and 3 bases from J, the junction contained 5 bases not matched to a gene.

This chain joins TRBV18 and TRBJ2-4, with a weak D call TRBD1 (6 bases). Trimming took off 3 bases at V and 3 bases at J, with 9 bases between the two ends. The CDR3 runs 14 residues. Germline CDR1 reads KGHSH; CDR2 reads LQKENI. CDR3 nucleotides: TGTGCCAGCTCACCGGACAGATACAAAAACATTCAGTACTTC. Amino acids: CASSPDRYKNIQYF.

V and J are TRBV9 and TRBJ1-2; TRBD1 agrees at 8 bases. Germline V gene sequence: CDR1 SGDLS, CDR2 YYNGEE. The J segment lost 1 base and the V segment lost 3 bases, leaving 5 bases of the junction unmatched. This CDR3 is built from 15 residues. The CDR3 coding sequence is TGTGCCAGCAGCGCCGGACAGGGAGGTAACTATGGCTACACCTTC. Translation gives CASSAGQGGNYGYTF.

The chain recombines TRBV10-3 with TRBJ2-1; D is ambiguous. Trimming removed 3 bases from V and 7 bases from J, with 13 bases in between. The CDR3 consists of 14 residues. Germline-derived CDR1 and CDR2 are ENHRY and SYGVKD. The CDR3 DNA follows: TGTGCCATCAGTGAAGGAGCCACAGTAAATGAGCAGTTCTTC. Translated, it gives CAISEGATVNEQFF.

The rearrangement links TRBV28 to TRBJ1-1; no firm D call. This CDR3 has 13 amino acids. Trimming took off 3 bases at V and 0 bases at J, with 5 bases between the two ends. CDR1 and CDR2 (germline): MDHEN, SYDVKM. The DNA for the CDR3 is TGTGCCAGCAGTTTTATTATGAACACTGAAGCTTTCTTT. This encodes CASSFIMNTEAFF. The full variable domain, completed using reference TRBV28 and TRBJ1-1, is DVKVTQSSRYLVKRTGEKVFLECVQDMDHENMFWYRQDPGLGLRLIYFSYDVKMKEKGDIPEGYSVSREKKERFSLILESASTNQTSMYLCASSFIMNTEAFFGQGTRLTVV.

This rearrangement joins TRBV12-5 to TRBJ2-3; no clear D gene. The germline V gene encodes CDR1 LGHNT and CDR2 FRNRAP. Trimming removed 2 bases from V and 2 bases from J, with 11 bases in between. This CDR3 region has 15 residues. The CDR3 protein is CASGLTGRYTDTQYF. The CDR3 DNA reads as TGTGCTAGTGGTTTGACCGGACGGTACACAGATACGCAGTATTTT. Full variable domain (missing parts from reference TRBV12-5 and TRBJ2-3): DARVTQTPRHKVTEMGQEVTMRCQPILGHNTVFWYRQTMMQGLELLAYFRNRAPLDDSGMPKDRFSAEMPDATLATLKIQPSEPRDSAVYFCASGLTGRYTDTQYFGPGTRLTVL.

V and J are TRBV11-3 and TRBJ2-2, with D hard to call. Germline values: CDR1 SGHNT, CDR2 YENEEA. CDR3 length: 13 amino acids. V lost 2 bases and J 6 bases, leaving 7 bases between the germline ends. CDR3 sequence: CASSLNMAGELFF. The CDR3, as DNA: TGTGCCAGCAGCTTAAACATGGCCGGGGAGCTGTTTTTT.

V and J are TRBV7-9 and TRBJ2-7, with TRBD2 matching 9 bases. Unmatched junction bases numbered 6, after V lost 2 bases and J lost 7 bases. The CDR3 loop spans 14 amino acids. Germline CDR1 is SEHNR and CDR2 is FQNEAQ (reference sequence). CDR3 sequence (DNA): TGTGCCAGCAGCTTAACACGGACTAGCGAGGAGCAGTACTTC. This codes for CASSLTRTSEEQYF.

The V and J genes are TRBV11-3 and TRBJ2-6; D is uncertain. The length of the CDR3 is 14 residues. Germline loops: CDR1 SGHNT, CDR2 YENEEA. Trimming removed 3 bases from V and 0 bases from J, with 3 bases in between. Here the CDR3 DNA reads TGTGCCAGCAGCTTTTCCTCTGGGGCCAACGTCCTGACTTTC. Translating gives CASSFSSGANVLTF.

The CDR3 DNA is TGTGCCAGCAGTGAAGAAGGGGCTAGTGGTACTGAGCAGTTCTTC. Its translation: CASSEEGASGTEQFF. The chain recombines TRBV6-4 with TRBJ2-1; tentatively, D is TRBD1 (5 bases). The germline V and J ends were trimmed by 3 bases and 9 bases, with 18 bases remaining between them. Per the germline V gene, CDR1 is MRHNA and CDR2 is SNTAGT. This CDR3 region has 15 residues.

The chain is built from TRBV28 and TRBJ2-3, with 8 nucleotides matching TRBD2. The CDR3 length is 18 residues. J lost 0 bases, V lost 5 bases, and 13 bases had no gene match. The germline gives CDR1 MDHEN, CDR2 SYDVKM. In DNA form, the CDR3 reads TGTGCCAGCAGTCCCCGCGGTAGCGGGGTCCCTAGCACAGATACGCAGTATTTT. Its protein product is CASSPRGSGVPSTDTQYF.

The CDR3 DNA sequence: TGTGCCATCAGTTTTTCGAGCGGGAGGGATTACAATGAGCAGTTCTTC. As protein: CAISFSSGRDYNEQFF. V gene TRBV10-3 combines with J gene TRBJ2-1, with 10 bases matching TRBD2. The CDR3 has 16 residues. Germline V gene lookup returns CDR1 ENHRY and CDR2 SYGVKD. V lost 5 bases, J lost 4 bases, and 8 bases stayed unmatched.

The CDR3 DNA reads as TGCAGCGTTGACTACCCACAAGCCACAGATACGCAGTATTTT. It yields the protein CSVDYPQATDTQYF. This chain uses TRBV29-1 with TRBJ2-3; D remains ambiguous. Looked up from germline, CDR1 is SQVTM and CDR2 is ANQGSEA. The CDR3 covers 14 residues. V was cut by 3 bases and J by 2 bases, with 12 bases left in between.

The V call is TRBV30, the J call TRBJ2-7, with 7 bases matching TRBD2. V trimming: 8 bases; J trimming: 3 bases; junction bases outside the gene matches: 13. The CDR3 runs to 14 residues. Germline V gives CDR1 GTSNPN, CDR2 SVGIG (reference sequence). CDR3 coding DNA: TGTGCCGCCAGGGAGGGCGGGAGAAACTACGAGCAGTACTTC. Translated: CAAREGGRNYEQYF.

The CDR3 loop is CASSGTSGRGQETQYF. CDR3 DNA sequence: TGCGCCAGCAGCGGAACTAGCGGGAGAGGCCAAGAGACCCAGTACTTC. This chain connects TRBV5-1 to TRBJ2-5; TRBD2 matches at 11 bases. This CDR3 is built from 16 residues. The trim removed 4 bases at V and 1 base at J, leaving 6 bases unmatched. Germline lookup yields CDR1 SGHRS and CDR2 YFSETQ.

This chain's CDR3 is CASRQLRDRGNQPQHF. As DNA, the CDR3 is TGTGCAAGTCGCCAACTTAGGGACAGGGGAAATCAGCCCCAGCATTTT. The gene calls are TRBV12-2 and TRBJ1-5; the table's D call of TRBD1 was not tested on the DNA. TRBV12-2 is termed a pseudogene. The CDR3 is 16 residues long.

This chain connects TRBV20-1 to TRBJ2-7, with D possibly TRBD1 on 5 matching bases. The CDR3 is made up of 11 amino acids. Germline lookup yields CDR1 DFQATT and CDR2 SNEGSKA (reference sequence). V shed 6 bases and J shed 4 bases, with 10 bases lying between them. CDR3 in DNA: TGCAGTGCGAGTCCAGGGTACGAGCAGTACTTC. It translates to CSASPGYEQYF.

This chain uses TRBV27 with TRBJ2-1; 9 nucleotides agree with TRBD2. Per germline, CDR1 MNHEY and CDR2 SMNVEV (reference sequence). J gave up 4 bases and V 4 bases, and 11 bases lay outside the gene matches. There are 17 residues in the CDR3. The CDR3 region has the DNA TGTGCCAGCAGTTGGACTGGAAATAGCGGGAGATACAATGAGCAGTTCTTC. Amino acids: CASSWTGNSGRYNEQFF.

The chain couples TRBV28 to TRBJ2-7; the match to TRBD2 covers 8 bases. This CDR3 comprises 16 residues. Losses at the gene ends were 5 bases for V and 3 bases for J; bases not matched to a gene: 12. Per the germline V gene, CDR1 is MDHEN and CDR2 is SYDVKM. CDR3 nucleotides: TGTGCCAGCAGTACTCCCGGGACTAGTGTCAACTACGAGCAGTACTTC. Translated: CASSTPGTSVNYEQYF.